This TCR beta chain was sequenced in a study of EBV T-cell therapy then PD-1 blockade in nasopharyngeal carcinoma. Germline V gene sequence: CDR1 MNHEY, CDR2 SVGAGI. This CDR3 has 15 amino acids. The V end lost 6 bases, the J end lost 1 base, and 13 bases lay between the germline ends. As concerns this clone: The antigen remains undetermined.

The treatment denotes: AdE1-LMPpoly-expanded autologous EBV-specific T-cell therapy followed by anti-PD-1 nivolumab. Some clones are missing from TCRdb's copy, which holds only in-frame ones; the method was immunoSEQ multiplex PCR. In the table there are some 14,000 clones, less than 90% of which are singletons. Sequencing was performed on CD8+ T cells from blood, taken at approximately day 100 from a patient whose treatment included autologous EBV-specific T cells and nivolumab. V is TRBV6-5 and J is TRBJ1-5; no reliable D call. The TCR originated in a man aged 40-55 years with nasopharyngeal carcinoma. This CDR3 reads CASRPLLGSNQPQHF. In DNA form, the CDR3 reads TGTGCCAGCAGACCCCTCCTGGGCAGCAATCAGCCCCAGCATTTT.